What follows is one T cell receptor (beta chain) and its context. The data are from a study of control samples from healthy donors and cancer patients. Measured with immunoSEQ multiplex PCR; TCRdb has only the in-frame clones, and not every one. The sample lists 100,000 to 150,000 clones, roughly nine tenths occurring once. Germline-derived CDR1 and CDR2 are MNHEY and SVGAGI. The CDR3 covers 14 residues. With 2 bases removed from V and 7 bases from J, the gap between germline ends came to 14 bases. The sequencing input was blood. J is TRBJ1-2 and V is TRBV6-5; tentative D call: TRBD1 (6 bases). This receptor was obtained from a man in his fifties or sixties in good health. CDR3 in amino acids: CASSYTRGGAGYTF. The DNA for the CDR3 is TGTGCCAGCAGTTACACGAGGGGGGGTGCTGGCTACACCTTC.